These 25 T cell receptor beta chains were all obtained from the same sample, sequenced in a study of chemoradiotherapy in HPV16-positive cancers. The assay was immunoSEQ multiplex PCR, and TCRdb's table has in-frame clones only and misses some. This sample has hundreds of clones, with approximately 82% found just once. The source material was tumor tissue, sampled from a patient who underwent chemoradiotherapy. The receptor set was obtained from a human donor with HPV-associated anogenital cancer.

V gene TRBV10-3 combines with J gene TRBJ1-5, with D unclear. CDR1 is ENHRY and CDR2 is SYGVKD in the germline V gene. V shed 0 bases and J shed 9 bases, with 21 bases lying between them. The CDR3 length is 17 residues. This CDR3 is CAISESGIGPQGSPQHF. In nucleotides, the CDR3 is TGTGCCATCAGTGAGTCGGGGATCGGCCCCCAAGGTTCGCCCCAGCATTTT.

V is TRBV5-4 and J is TRBJ1-4; D is undetermined. CDR1 and CDR2 from the germline V gene are SGHNT and YYREEE (reference sequence). The CDR3 totals 16 residues. V was shortened by 4 bases and J by 6 bases, with 19 bases between the two germline ends. CDR3 protein: CASSPIGGSNHEKLFF. For the CDR3, the DNA is TGTGCCAGCAGCCCAATCGGTGGTAGCAACCATGAAAAACTGTTTTTT. The full variable domain, with the rest looked up from reference TRBV5-4 and TRBJ1-4, is ETGVTQSPTHLIKTRGQQVTLRCSSQSGHNTVSWYQQALGQGPQFIFQYYREEENGRGNFPPRFSGLQFPNYSSELNVNALELDDSALYLCASSPIGGSNHEKLFFGSGTQLSVL.

The chain combines TRBV5-1 with TRBJ2-1; 9 bases align to TRBD2. Germline V gene lookup returns CDR1 SGHRS and CDR2 YFSETQ. With 3 bases clipped from V and 5 bases from J, the junction kept 6 bases outside the gene matches. The length of the CDR3 is 15 residues. DNA of the CDR3: TGCGCCAGCAGCTCACAGCGGGGGGCCAACAATGAGCAGTTCTTC. Amino acid sequence: CASSSQRGANNEQFF.

This clone was seen only once. This sequence joins TRBV29-1 and TRBJ2-1; 7 nucleotides agree with TRBD1. Germline V gene lookup returns CDR1 SQVTM and CDR2 ANQGSEA. Germline trimming cut 6 bases from V and 8 bases from J; bases unmatched to any gene: 16. This CDR3 has 15 residues. The CDR3 sequence: CSVPDDRVSLYEQFF. In DNA form, the CDR3 reads TGCAGCGTCCCTGACGACAGGGTTAGTCTCTATGAGCAGTTCTTC.

The chain has TRBV27 and TRBJ1-5, with D maybe TRBD1 (6 bases). Trimming removed 5 bases at V and 6 bases at J, with 26 bases between. The germline gives CDR1 MNHEY, CDR2 SMNVEV (reference sequence). CDR3 size: 18 residues. The CDR3 region is CASSPLFSGTRSSQPQHF. The CDR3 DNA sequence: TGTGCCAGCAGTCCCCTATTCTCCGGGACACGATCGTCTCAGCCCCAGCATTTT.

This sequence joins TRBV19 and TRBJ1-5; no firm D call. Trimming removed 7 bases at V and 0 bases at J, with 10 bases between. Germline CDR1 LNHDA, CDR2 SQIVND (reference sequence). CDR3 length equals 14 residues. This chain's CDR3 is CASMAGYSNQPQHF. Written as DNA, the CDR3 is TGTGCCAGTATGGCCGGCTATAGCAATCAGCCCCAGCATTTT.

The chain joins TRBV5-1 to TRBJ2-5, with TRBD1 matching over 9 bases. CDR1 is SGHRS, CDR2 YFSETQ, per germline. CDR3 length equals 15 residues. Germline trimming cut 2 bases from V and 5 bases from J; bases unmatched to any gene: 7. This chain's CDR3 is CASSLQGALEETQYF. The CDR3 DNA reads as TGCGCCAGCAGCTTACAGGGGGCGCTTGAGGAGACCCAGTACTTC.

This rearrangement joins TRBV7-9 to TRBJ2-7; D is undetermined. There are 12 residues in the CDR3. Looked up from germline, CDR1 is SEHNR and CDR2 is FQNEAQ (reference sequence). Between the trimmed V and J ends, which lost 5 bases and 3 bases, there was a span of 8 bases. The CDR3 reads CASSPSGYEQYF. CDR3 in DNA: TGTGCCAGCAGCCCGAGTGGCTACGAGCAGTACTTC.

The chain is built from TRBV11-2 and TRBJ1-5; D is ambiguous. Trimming pared 3 bases from V and 6 bases from J, leaving 9 bases between. The CDR3 runs 13 residues. Germline V gives CDR1 SGHAT, CDR2 FQNNGV. CDR3 DNA: TGTGCCAGCAGCTTTATAGAGGGTCAGCCCCAGCATTTT. Its translation is CASSFIEGQPQHF.

The chain uses TRBV21-1 and TRBJ2-7; TRBD2, the table's D call, was not compared with the DNA. TRBV21-1 is a pseudogene segment. This CDR3 is 11 amino acids long. The DNA for the CDR3 is TGTGCCAGCGAGGGAACGGAAGAGCAGTACTTC. Encoded protein: CASEGTEEQYF.

The J gene is TRBJ2-2, the V gene TRBV5-1; a possible D gene is TRBD2 (6 bases). CDR3 length: 14 amino acids. V dropped 4 bases and J dropped 6 bases, with 13 bases sitting between them. Per germline, CDR1 SGHRS and CDR2 YFSETQ. The CDR3 DNA reads as TGCGCCAGCAGCGCTGGGACTCTGGCCGGGGAGCTGTTTTTT. This sequence encodes CASSAGTLAGELFF.

This chain uses TRBV5-1 with TRBJ2-3; 9 nucleotides align to TRBD1. V lost 0 bases and J lost 4; bases outside the gene matches: 6. Germline values: CDR1 SGHRS, CDR2 YFSETQ. This CDR3 comprises 16 residues. The CDR3 reads CASSLGGQGMADTQYF. The CDR3 DNA follows: TGCGCCAGCAGCTTGGGGGGACAGGGCATGGCAGATACGCAGTATTTT.

The V call is TRBV15, the J call TRBJ2-3, with 7 bases fitting TRBD1. V dropped 6 bases and J dropped 2; count of bases not matched to a gene: 8. The CDR3 runs to 15 residues. Germline assignment: CDR1 LNHNV and CDR2 YYDKDF (reference sequence). CDR3 in amino acids: CATSKQGTSTDTQYF. CDR3 in DNA: TGTGCCACCAGTAAACAGGGGACCTCCACAGATACGCAGTATTTT.

This clone was detected only a few times. The chain employs TRBV20-1 and TRBJ1-3; no reliable D call. This CDR3 spans 11 amino acids. CDR1 and CDR2 (germline): DFQATT, SNEGSKA (reference sequence). V shed 5 bases and J shed 2 bases, with 4 bases lying between them. Written as DNA, the CDR3 is TGCAGTGCTCTCACTGGAAACACCATATATTTT. Residues: CSALTGNTIYF.

V usage is TRBV10-3 and J usage is TRBJ2-7, with 8 bases aligning to TRBD1. Germline CDR1 ENHRY, CDR2 SYGVKD. This CDR3 contains 14 residues. V dropped 4 bases and J dropped 5; count of bases not matched to a gene: 7. The CDR3 protein is CAISGRQGSNEQYF. In DNA form, the CDR3 reads TGTGCCATCAGTGGAAGACAGGGGTCGAACGAGCAGTACTTC.

The gene calls are TRBV10-3 and TRBJ2-3, with TRBD2 identical over 8 bases. CDR1 and CDR2 from the germline V gene are ENHRY and SYGVKD. V trimming: 4 bases; J trimming: 5 bases; junction bases outside the gene matches: 8. CDR3 length: 15 amino acids. CDR3 in amino acids: CAISAGGAQEDTQYF. The DNA for the CDR3 is TGTGCCATCAGTGCGGGGGGGGCGCAGGAAGATACGCAGTATTTT.

V gene TRBV30 combines with J gene TRBJ2-1, with D perhaps matching TRBD1 (6 bases). The CDR3 length is 14 residues. Between the trimmed V and J ends, which lost 0 bases and 4 bases, there was a span of 10 bases. Germline values: CDR1 GTSNPN, CDR2 SVGIG (reference sequence). The CDR3 nucleotides are TGTGCCTGGAGTGTACAGGGAAGATACAATGAGCAGTTCTTC. Its translation: CAWSVQGRYNEQFF.

This chain joins TRBV29-1 and TRBJ2-1; D not certain. Trimming took off 7 bases at V and 5 bases at J, with 6 bases between the two ends. Germline V gene data show CDR1 as SQVTM and CDR2 as ANQGSEA. The CDR3 is 10 amino acids. The CDR3 coding sequence is TGCAGCGGCCAGAACAATGAGCAGTTCTTC. It translates to CSGQNNEQFF.

The genes are TRBV6-6 and TRBJ1-2; no reliable D call. V lost 5 bases, J lost 7 bases, and 17 bases lay in between. Per the germline V gene, CDR1 is MNHNY and CDR2 is SVGAGI (reference sequence). This CDR3 region has 14 residues. CDR3 DNA: TGTGCCAGCAGTCCCGGTGAGGGAGGGAGTGGCTACACCTTC. This codes for CASSPGEGGSGYTF.

The chain is built from TRBV2 and TRBJ1-6; 8 bases map to TRBD1. Germline V gives CDR1 SNHLY, CDR2 FYNNEI. The CDR3 is 15 amino acids. The J segment lost 7 bases and the V segment lost 2 bases, leaving 4 bases of the junction unmatched. In nucleotides, the CDR3 is TGTGCCAGCAGTGAACAGGGGGCAGGGAATTCACCCCTCCACTTT. This translates into CASSEQGAGNSPLHF.

This sequence joins TRBV10-3 and TRBJ1-2, with D hard to call. CDR3 length: 15 residues. The V end was cut by 0 bases, the J end by 3 bases, with 11 bases between. Germline V gene lookup returns CDR1 ENHRY and CDR2 SYGVKD. The CDR3 sequence is CAISESGLSDYGYTF. The CDR3 coding sequence is TGTGCCATCAGTGAGTCGGGTCTCTCAGACTATGGCTACACCTTC.

V is TRBV6-4 and J is TRBJ2-2; D remains ambiguous. V lost 3 bases, J lost 5 bases, and 7 bases lay in between. The CDR3 length is 13 residues. Germline lookup yields CDR1 MRHNA and CDR2 SNTAGT. In DNA, the CDR3 is TGTGCCAGCAGTGAAAGTGGTACCGGGGAGCTGTTTTTT. Its protein product is CASSESGTGELFF.

The chain has TRBV2 and TRBJ1-5; no firm D call. CDR3 length equals 12 residues. Germline values: CDR1 SNHLY, CDR2 FYNNEI. Deletions cut 3 bases from V and 4 bases from J, with 4 bases between. CDR3 residues: CASSEGNQPQHF. CDR3 in DNA: TGTGCCAGCAGTGAGGGGAATCAGCCCCAGCATTTT. Full variable domain (missing parts from reference TRBV2 and TRBJ1-5): EPEVTQTPSHQVTQMGQEVILRCVPISNHLYFYWYRQILGQKVEFLVSFYNNEISEKSEIFDDQFSVERPDGSNFTLKIRSTKLEDSAMYFCASSEGNQPQHFGDGTRLSIL.

The CDR3, as DNA: TGTGCCAGCAGCGGGGGGACTAGCGGGCGCACAGATACGCAGTATTTT. Its protein product is CASSGGTSGRTDTQYF. V is TRBV11-2 and J is TRBJ2-3; 12 bases match TRBD2. This CDR3 is built from 16 residues. The germline CDR1 and CDR2 sequences are SGHAT and FQNNGV. Germline trimming cut 5 bases from V and 1 base from J; bases unmatched to any gene: 4. Drawing the rest from reference TRBV11-2 and TRBJ2-3, the complete variable domain is EAGVAQSPRYKIIEKRQSVAFWCNPISGHATLYWYQQILGQGPKLLIQFQNNGVVDDSQLPKDRFSAERLKGVDSTLKIQPAKLEDSAVYLCASSGGTSGRTDTQYFGPGTRLTVL.

The chain links TRBV7-9 to TRBJ2-7; weak D call: TRBD2 (6 bases). The CDR3 spans 14 residues. The germline gives CDR1 SEHNR, CDR2 FQNEAQ (reference sequence). V lost 6 bases to trimming and J lost 0 bases, with 12 bases between them. The CDR3 nucleotides read TGTGCCAGCAGATCCGGGGGTTACTCCTACGAGCAGTACTTC. Residues: CASRSGGYSYEQYF.